This T cell receptor (beta chain) was observed in a study of shared clonotypes between healthy human individuals. Original processing notes: With immunoSEQ giving junction-only sequences and no quality scores, filtering differed. The table came from immunoSEQ multiplex PCR; TCRdb's copy has only in-frame clones and leaves some out. That table is the source of V, J and clone size, and D and trimming were worked out from the DNA. The table has around 2,000,000 clones, 93% seen once. In germline, CDR1 is LNHDA, CDR2 SQIVND (reference sequence). The CDR3 covers 12 residues. The V end was cut by 2 bases, the J end by 7 bases, with 8 bases between. Naive CD8 cells comprised CD45RO-negative, CCR7-positively selected cells, excluding terminally differentiated effector memory CD45RA+ cells. Donors were healthy HIV-negative adults without recent acute infections or vaccinations.

The sequencing sample was made of naive CD8+ T cells from PBMCs. J is TRBJ1-1 and V is TRBV19; D is perhaps TRBD1 (5 bases). The origin of this receptor is a man aged 18 to 30 in good health. Some clones in this sample may be carry-over from other donors' samples. The CDR3 DNA is TGTGCCAGTAGTATATATGGGGGTGAAGCTTTCTTT. Encoded protein: CASSIYGGEAFF.